The present T cell receptor beta chain was sequenced within a study of blood T cell repertoires in COVID-19. Study background: Spain, Italy and the United States supplied samples that represented acute and convalescent COVID-19.

This CDR3 spans 13 amino acids. V trimming: 3 bases; J trimming: 5 bases; junction bases outside the gene matches: 3. CDR1 and CDR2 from the germline V gene are SGDLS and YYNGEE. Original data processing: Estimation of nucleated cell counts was performed using reference gene primer amplification. Profiling relied on immunoSEQ multiplex PCR, and the TCRdb table lists in-frame clones only, not all of them. The D gene and trimming were derived from the DNA, and the V and J assignments and clone size from that table. The sample consists of hundreds of thousands of clones, roughly 90% of them appearing once.

The sample consisted of peripheral blood. The sequence was collected from a man in his 60s who had recovered from COVID-19. The chain has TRBV9 and TRBJ1-1; 8 bases match TRBD1. The CDR3 protein is CASSANRGTEAFF. The CDR3 DNA sequence: TGTGCCAGCAGCGCTAACAGGGGGACTGAAGCTTTCTTT.